This T cell receptor beta chain appears in the sequencing data of a study of metastatic and nonmetastatic thyroid tumors. This clone came up a few times. Every patient was untreated before thyroid surgery. Deletions cut 1 base from V and 2 bases from J, with 0 bases between. The CDR3 spans 12 residues. CDR1 LNHNV and CDR2 YYDKDF come from the germline V gene (reference sequence). From the PCR reads, TCRdb re-called clones with MiXCR. The sample contains 20,000 to 25,000 clones, less than 40% of which appear only once. The sequencing sample was made of blood. The sequence was obtained from a male donor with papillary thyroid cancer or a benign thyroid nodule (not recorded which). Some clones in this sample may be carry-over from other donors' samples. This rearrangement joins TRBV15 to TRBJ2-1; no clear D. The CDR3 here is CATSRAYNEQFF. CDR3 nucleotide sequence: TGTGCCACCAGCAGAGCCTACAATGAGCAGTTCTTC. Combining the CDR3 with reference TRBV15 and TRBJ2-1 gives the whole variable domain DAMVIQNPRYQVTQFGKPVTLSCSQTLNHNVMYWYQQKSSQAPKLLFHYYDKDFNNEADTPDNFQSRRPNTSFCFLDIRSPGLGDTAMYLCATSRAYNEQFFGPGTRLTVL.